The 9 T cell receptor beta chains below all came from one sample that was sequenced in a study of liver allograft versus peripheral blood T cells. Looking at the study overall: Hepatic allograft T cell receptor repertoires were evaluated relative to those present in recipients' peripheral blood.

Via MiXCR, TCRdb re-called the reads, giving one row per CDR3 protein. This repertoire shows some 14,000 distinct CDR3 sequences, 20% to 25% found once; its top ten account for roughly 5.2%. The source is a human patient who had a liver transplant. Some T cells may arise from the graft donor.

Of note for this clonotype: With a much larger clone just one base away, this may be a read error. The chain combines TRBV6-6 with TRBJ1-1; no firm D call. Germline V gene data show CDR1 as MNHNY and CDR2 as SVGAGI (reference sequence). The CDR3 extends over 15 amino acids. Trimming left V 8 bases short and J 0 bases short, with 16 bases between. For the CDR3, the DNA is TGTGCCAGCCTCCCCGGTGGAATTATGAACACTGAAGCTTTCTTT. Protein sequence: CASLPGGIMNTEAFF.

The chain carries TRBV20-1 and TRBJ2-7; TRBD2 matches at 8 bases. This CDR3 has 13 residues. Trimming removed 4 bases from V and 3 bases from J; junction bases left unmatched: 5. Germline CDR1 reads DFQATT; CDR2 reads SNEGSKA (reference sequence). CDR3 protein: CSAISAGGYEQYF. In nucleotides, the CDR3 is TGCAGTGCTATATCCGCGGGGGGCTACGAGCAGTACTTC.

This clonotype was observed a few times. The chain couples TRBV10-2 to TRBJ2-1; 13 bases fit TRBD2. V trimming: 6 bases; J trimming: 7 bases; junction bases outside the gene matches: 6. From germline, CDR1 is WSHSY and CDR2 SAAADI. CDR3 length equals 15 residues. In DNA form, the CDR3 reads TGCGCCAGCAGCATTACTAGCGGGGGGGGTAATGAGCAGTTCTTC. Amino acids: CASSITSGGGNEQFF.

This clonotype was found many times. The V call is TRBV11-2, the J call TRBJ1-2, with D tentatively TRBD1 (5 bases). V lost 5 bases and J 3 bases, leaving 13 bases between the germline ends. The length of the CDR3 is 14 residues. Germline assignment: CDR1 SGHAT and CDR2 FQNNGV. The CDR3 here is CASSPRLGDYGYTF. The CDR3 region has the DNA TGTGCCAGCAGCCCCCGTTTAGGGGACTATGGCTACACCTTC.

This clonotype has at least ten counts. The chain recombines TRBV6-5 with TRBJ2-3; no definite D call. The CDR3 loop spans 13 amino acids. V gave up 2 bases and J gave up 4 bases, with 7 bases separating them. Germline-derived CDR1 and CDR2 are MNHEY and SVGAGI. The CDR3 reads CASSYDRADTQYF. Here the CDR3 DNA reads TGTGCCAGCAGTTACGATCGGGCAGATACGCAGTATTTT.

Within the sample, this clonotype is medium-sized. The rearrangement joins TRBV18 to TRBJ1-2; 7 bases align to TRBD1. The CDR3 covers 15 residues. Germline-derived CDR1 and CDR2 are KGHSH and LQKENI. Trimming at V came to 2 bases and at J to 0 bases, leaving 3 bases not matched to a gene. CDR3 sequence: CASSPSGTANYGYTF. The DNA of the CDR3 is TGTGCCAGCTCACCATCCGGGACAGCTAACTATGGCTACACCTTC.

The sample holds one count of this clonotype. The V call is TRBV14, the J call TRBJ1-2; 10 bases match TRBD1. Trimming cost V 1 base and J 4 bases; bases outside gene matches: 3. CDR1 and CDR2 (germline): SGHDN, FVKESK. This CDR3 has 15 amino acids. Here the CDR3 reads CASSQGTGGAYGYTF. DNA for the CDR3: TGTGCCAGCAGCCAAGGGACAGGGGGGGCCTATGGCTACACCTTC.

This clonotype was found a few times. J is TRBJ1-2 and V is TRBV14; possible D gene TRBD1, 5 bases. Germline CDR1 reads SGHDN; CDR2 reads FVKESK. The V gene lost 3 bases and the J gene lost 5 bases, with 10 bases spanning the gap. The CDR3 totals 13 residues. This CDR3 reads CASSHGQYYGYTF. CDR3 sequence (DNA): TGTGCCAGCAGCCACGGACAATATTATGGCTACACCTTC. Complete variable domain (other parts from reference TRBV14 and TRBJ1-2): EAGVTQFPSHSVIEKGQTVTLRCDPISGHDNLYWYRRVMGKEIKFLLHFVKESKQDESGMPNNRFLAERTGGTYSTLKVQPAELEDSGVYFCASSHGQYYGYTFGSGTRLTVV.

The rearrangement uses TRBV5-4 and TRBJ1-2, with D unresolved. This CDR3 is built from 14 residues. With 2 bases removed from V and 4 bases from J, the gap between germline ends came to 12 bases. In germline, CDR1 is SGHNT, CDR2 YYREEE (reference sequence). Here the CDR3 DNA reads TGTGCCAGCAGCTTACAGCATCAAAGCTATGGCTACACCTTC. Translating gives CASSLQHQSYGYTF.